These 12 T cell receptor beta chains share one sample of origin, sequenced in a study of control samples from healthy donors and cancer patients. Here immunoSEQ multiplex PCR was the method, and the copy in TCRdb shows in-frame clones only, minus some. The data contain around 180,000 clones, around 94% of them seen just once; the ten biggest clones take up more than 1.1%. The sample consisted of blood. The receptors derive from a woman between 18 and 29 years old in good health.

This chain links TRBV11-2 with TRBJ2-7; D call uncertain. Germline CDR1 reads SGHAT; CDR2 reads FQNNGV. Trimming took 3 bases from V and 3 from J, leaving 9 bases between them. CDR3 length: 13 residues. The CDR3 bases are TGTGCCAGCAGCTTCGGACGTCTCTACGAGCAGTACTTC. Amino acids: CASSFGRLYEQYF.

This clone has only one observation. This chain uses TRBV4-2 with TRBJ2-3, with D possibly matching TRBD2 (5 bases). The CDR3 spans 13 residues. Trimming pared 1 base from V and 9 bases from J, leaving 11 bases between. Germline-derived CDR1 and CDR2 are LGHNA and YNFKEQ. The CDR3 coding sequence is TGTGCCAGCAGCCAAGTCGAGGGTGTGACGCAGTATTTT. Protein product: CASSQVEGVTQYF.

The J gene is TRBJ2-7, the V gene TRBV9; no clear D. This CDR3 is 14 amino acids long. With 0 bases removed from V and 0 bases from J, the gap between germline ends came to 7 bases. The germline V gene has CDR1 SGDLS and CDR2 YYNGEE. This CDR3 reads CASSVGQLSYEQYF. The CDR3 DNA follows: TGTGCCAGCAGCGTAGGGCAGCTCTCCTACGAGCAGTACTTC.

This chain joins TRBV12-3 or TRBV12-4 and TRBJ1-1; D not resolved. V lost 2 bases to trimming and J lost 10 bases, with 8 bases between them. This CDR3 is built from 11 residues. CDR3 protein: CASSLSVGAFF. CDR3 nucleotide sequence: TGTGCCAGCAGTTTATCGGTTGGAGCTTTCTTT.

The chain uses TRBV10-3 and TRBJ2-5; D gene ambiguous. The CDR3 is made up of 14 amino acids. Germline CDR1 reads ENHRY; CDR2 reads SYGVKD. V lost 6 bases and J lost 1, with 12 bases in between. The CDR3 bases are TGTGCCATCAGGAAGGGATCGGTCCAAGAGACCCAGTACTTC. This sequence encodes CAIRKGSVQETQYF.

The chain uses TRBV28 and TRBJ1-1, with D possibly matching TRBD1 (6 bases). CDR3 length equals 15 residues. Trimming stripped 5 bases from V and 3 bases from J, with 16 bases between. CDR1 is MDHEN, CDR2 SYDVKM, per germline. CDR3 in amino acids: CASSPYTGKYTEAFF. CDR3 coding DNA: TGTGCCAGCAGTCCCTATACAGGGAAGTACACTGAAGCTTTCTTT.

V is TRBV7-2 and J is TRBJ1-1; D remains ambiguous. Germline assignment: CDR1 SGHTA and CDR2 FQGNSA. V dropped 3 bases and J dropped 1 base, with 6 bases sitting between them. The CDR3 has 13 residues. CDR3: CASSFQENTEAFF. In nucleotides, the CDR3 is TGTGCCAGCAGCTTCCAGGAGAACACTGAAGCTTTCTTT. The whole variable domain, filled in from reference TRBV7-2 and TRBJ1-1, reads GAGVSQSPSNKVTEKGKDVELRCDPISGHTALYWYRQSLGQGLEFLIYFQGNSAPDKSGLPSDRFSAERTGGSVSTLTIQRTQQEDSAVYLCASSFQENTEAFFGQGTRLTVV.

This clone was counted once. The rearrangement links TRBV3-1 (or the pseudogene TRBV3-2) to TRBJ1-5; D not certain. CDR3 length: 14 amino acids. Trimming stripped 2 bases from V and 0 bases from J, with 5 bases between. Germline values: CDR1 LGHDT, CDR2 YNNKEL (reference sequence). CDR3 sequence reads: CASSQISSNQPQHF. In DNA form, the CDR3 reads TGTGCCAGCAGCCAAATAAGTAGCAATCAGCCCCAGCATTTT.

The V call is TRBV28, the J call TRBJ2-2; D is ambiguous. Trimming removed 6 bases from V and 0 bases from J, with 11 bases in between. This CDR3 region has 15 residues. The germline gives CDR1 MDHEN, CDR2 SYDVKM. CDR3 sequence (DNA): TGTGCCAGCAGATTAGGTGGGTCGAACACCGGGGAGCTGTTTTTT. Amino acids: CASRLGGSNTGELFF.

A word on this clone: Other DNA sequences in this specimen translate into the identical CDR3. The rearrangement uses TRBV28 and TRBJ1-2; the D is unclear. V was shortened by 2 bases and J by 1 base, with 2 bases between the two germline ends. This CDR3 comprises 12 residues. CDR1 is MDHEN and CDR2 is SYDVKM in the germline V gene. CDR3 DNA sequence: TGTGCCAGCAGTTTAGTTAACTATGGCTACACCTTC. This codes for CASSLVNYGYTF.

CDR3 DNA sequence: TGTGCCACCAGTGTGGGTCCGAGGGGCCCCCAGACCTTC. Amino acids: CATSVGPRGPQTF. V is TRBV24-1 and J is TRBJ1-2; possibly TRBD1 for D (5 bases). This CDR3 is built from 13 residues. Germline-derived CDR1 and CDR2 are KGHDR and SFDVKD. Trimming stripped 5 bases from V and 14 bases from J, with 20 bases between.

CDR3 nucleotides: TGTGCCACCAGCAGAGAGGCAGGGGGTACCTTCTATGGCTACACCTTC. Encoded protein: CATSREAGGTFYGYTF. V usage is TRBV15 and J usage is TRBJ1-2, with 7 nucleotides matching TRBD1. The CDR3 is made up of 16 amino acids. V shed 0 bases and J 4 bases; nucleotides not matched to a gene: 8. Germline assignment: CDR1 LNHNV and CDR2 YYDKDF (reference sequence).